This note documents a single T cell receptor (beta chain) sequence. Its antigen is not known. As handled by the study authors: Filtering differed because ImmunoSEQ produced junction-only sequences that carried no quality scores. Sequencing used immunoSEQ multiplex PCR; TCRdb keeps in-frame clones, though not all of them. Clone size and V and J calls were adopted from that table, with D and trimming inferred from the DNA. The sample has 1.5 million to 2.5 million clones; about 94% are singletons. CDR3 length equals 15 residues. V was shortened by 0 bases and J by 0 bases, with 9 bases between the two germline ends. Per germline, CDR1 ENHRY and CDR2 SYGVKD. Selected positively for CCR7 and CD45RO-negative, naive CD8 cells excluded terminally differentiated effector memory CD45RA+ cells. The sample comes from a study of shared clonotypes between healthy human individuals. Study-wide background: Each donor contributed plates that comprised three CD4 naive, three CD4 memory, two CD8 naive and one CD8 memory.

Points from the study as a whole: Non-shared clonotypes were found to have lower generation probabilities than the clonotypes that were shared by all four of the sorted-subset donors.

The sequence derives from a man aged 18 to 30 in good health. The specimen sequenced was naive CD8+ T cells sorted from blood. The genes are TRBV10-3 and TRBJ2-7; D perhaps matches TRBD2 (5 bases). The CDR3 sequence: CAISESEGSSYEQYF. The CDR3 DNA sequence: TGTGCCATCAGTGAGTCCGAGGGCAGCTCCTACGAGCAGTACTTC.